These 9 T cell receptor beta chains were sequenced from one sample in a study of T cell clonality in common variable immunodeficiency (dated by TCRdb to 2013 to 2016). The library was made by the immunoSEQ multiplex PCR assay. Imported from immuneACCESS, the table was reduced by TCRdb to in-frame sequences with V and J called. These copies leave out some clones; in studies compared against another copy, an unresolved V gene accounts for under half, and the cause of the remainder is not known. The data for this sample show tens of thousands of clones, each detected more than once. The biggest ten clones account for approximately 5.9% of the sample. The sequencing input was peripheral blood mononuclear cells. These receptors were taken from a person aged 18 to 70 in good health.

This clone appeared many times. The read halts 3 residues ahead of the CDR3 end, with the missing end drawn from the germline J gene. The rearrangement joins TRBV9 to TRBJ2-7; 9 bases agree with TRBD1. Germline lookup yields CDR1 SGDLS and CDR2 YYNGEE. CDR3 length: 14 amino acids. V dropped 2 bases and J dropped 3; count of bases not matched to a gene: 3. CDR3 sequence: CASSVGTGHYEQYF. The DNA read from the CDR3 is TGTGCCAGCAGCGTGGGGACAGGGCACTACGAG.

This clone was recorded many times. The CDR3 DNA, read in part, is TGTGCCTGGAGTGAGGTCGCGGGGGCAGACCTCCTTATGACCCAGAACACTGAA. This sequence encodes CAWSEVAGADLLMTQNTE. The full CDR3 reads CAWSEVAGADLLMTQNTEAFF. The rearrangement uses TRBV30 and TRBJ1-1; possibly TRBD1 for D (6 bases). The read finishes 3 residues shy of the CDR3 end, and the germline J gene is used to complete it. The V and J ends lost 1 base and 1 base respectively, with 31 bases between them. Per the germline V gene, CDR1 is GTSNPN and CDR2 is SVGIG (reference sequence). The CDR3 covers 21 residues.

Note on this clone: The CDR3 end is not reached by the read, which stops 3 residues before it; the germline J gene fills it in. The chain is built from TRBV5-1 and TRBJ2-1; D is possibly TRBD1 (6 bases). The CDR3 consists of 12 residues. The V end lost 6 bases, the J end lost 7 bases, and 11 bases lay between the germline ends. Germline V gene data show CDR1 as SGHRS and CDR2 as YFSETQ. CDR3 protein: CASISGENEQFF. The sequenced CDR3 bases are TGCGCCAGCATCTCAGGGGAAAATGAG. The variable domain in full, with the rest retrieved from reference TRBV5-1 and TRBJ2-1, is KAGVTQTPRYLIKTRGQQVTLSCSPISGHRSVSWYQQTPGQGLQFLFEYFSETQRNKGNFPGRFSGRQFSNSRSEMNVSTLELGDSALYLCASISGENEQFFGPGTRLTVL.

This clone was observed many times. The observed sequence ends 3 residues before the CDR3 terminus, with the missing tail filled in from the germline J gene. The rearrangement joins TRBV5-4 to TRBJ1-2; 7 nucleotides line up with TRBD1. The CDR3 loop spans 14 amino acids. V dropped 5 bases and J dropped 0; count of bases not matched to a gene: 4. Germline assignment: CDR1 SGHNT and CDR2 YYREEE (reference sequence). The covered CDR3 bases are TGTGCCAGCAGTGCCGGGACAGCTAACTATGGC. The encoded protein is CASSAGTANYG. The complete CDR3 protein is CASSAGTANYGYTF.

Only a few counts were recorded for this clone. The CDR3 extends 3 residues past the end of the read, so its final part is completed from the germline J gene. This chain connects TRBV30 to TRBJ1-2; unclear D gene. The CDR3 covers 13 residues. Germline CDR1 and CDR2: GTSNPN and SVGIG (reference sequence). The CDR3 sequence: CAWSGTSEGDYTF. Partial CDR3 DNA: TGTGCCTGGAGTGGGACTAGCGAAGGTGAC. The full variable domain, completed using reference TRBV30 and TRBJ1-2, is SQTIHQWPATLVQPVGSPLSLECTVEGTSNPNLYWYRQAAGRGLQLLFYSVGIGQISSEVPQNLSASRPQDRQFILSSKKLLLSDSGFYLCAWSGTSEGDYTFGSGTRLTVV.

This clone was counted ten times or more. The read is 3 residues too short to cover the CDR3 end, so that end is filled in from the germline J gene. Other nucleotide sequences from this sample produce the same CDR3. The rearrangement links TRBV20-1 to TRBJ1-1; a possible D gene is TRBD1 (5 bases). The length of the CDR3 is 12 residues. Deletions cut 7 bases from V and 3 bases from J, with 12 bases between. Germline values: CDR1 DFQATT, CDR2 SNEGSKA (reference sequence). The CDR3 is CSVWSGDTEAFF. CDR3 bases read: TGCAGTGTGTGGTCGGGGGACACTGAA.

This clone has ten or more counts. The read terminates 3 residues ahead of where the CDR3 ends, so the germline J gene completes it. V usage is TRBV7-2 and J usage is TRBJ1-5; 10 bases are a match to TRBD1. With V trimmed by 4 bases and J by 7 bases, 4 bases remained unmatched. CDR1 SGHTA and CDR2 FQGNSA come from the germline V gene. The CDR3 is 14 amino acids. CDR3 loop: CASSSRTGGQPQHF. The CDR3 bases that were read are TGTGCCAGCAGCTCACGGACAGGGGGACAGCCC. Looking up the rest from reference TRBV7-2 and TRBJ1-5 gives the full variable domain: GAGVSQSPSNKVTEKGKDVELRCDPISGHTALYWYRQSLGQGLEFLIYFQGNSAPDKSGLPSDRFSAERTGGSVSTLTIQRTQQEDSAVYLCASSSRTGGQPQHFGDGTRLSIL.

This clone occurred many times. The missing CDR3 end, 3 residues past where the read stops, is filled in from the germline J gene. The chain recombines TRBV5-1 with TRBJ1-4; 8 nucleotides match TRBD1. The CDR3 covers 14 residues. With 4 bases clipped from V and 7 bases from J, the junction kept 6 bases outside the gene matches. Germline assignment: CDR1 SGHRS and CDR2 YFSETQ. The CDR3 bases that were read are TGCGCCAGCAGCCGCGGACAGGGAGGTGAAAAA. Translated, it gives CASSRGQGGEK. The entire CDR3 protein is CASSRGQGGEKLFF.

This clone was seen more than once but under ten times. The read finishes 3 residues shy of the CDR3 end, and the germline J gene is used to complete it. The rearrangement links TRBV7-8 to TRBJ2-3, with 10 bases matching TRBD1. This CDR3 region has 18 residues. Looked up from germline, CDR1 is SGHVS and CDR2 is FQNEAQ. CDR3 loop: CASSFKRTGGLKRETQYF. CDR3 DNA, as far as it was read: TGTGCCAGCAGCTTTAAGAGGACAGGGGGGTTAAAGAGAGAGACG. Using reference TRBV7-8 and TRBJ2-3 for the parts outside the CDR3, the full variable domain is GAGVSQSPRYKVAKRGQDVALRCDPISGHVSLFWYQQALGQGPEFLTYFQNEAQLDKSGLPSDRFFAERPEGSVSTLKIQRTQQEDSAVYLCASSFKRTGGLKRETQYFGPGTRLTVL.